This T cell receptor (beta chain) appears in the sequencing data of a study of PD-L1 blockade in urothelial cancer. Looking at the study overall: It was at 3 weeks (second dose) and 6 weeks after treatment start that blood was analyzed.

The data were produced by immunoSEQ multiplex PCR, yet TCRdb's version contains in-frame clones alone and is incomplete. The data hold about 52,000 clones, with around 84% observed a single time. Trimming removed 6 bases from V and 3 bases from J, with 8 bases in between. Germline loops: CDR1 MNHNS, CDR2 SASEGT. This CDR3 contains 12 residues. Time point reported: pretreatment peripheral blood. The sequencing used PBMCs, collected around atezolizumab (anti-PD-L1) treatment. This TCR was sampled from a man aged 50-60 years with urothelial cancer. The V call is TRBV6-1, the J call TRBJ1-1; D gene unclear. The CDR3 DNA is TGTGCCAGCAGCACCCGGGACACTGAAGCTTTCTTT. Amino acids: CASSTRDTEAFF.